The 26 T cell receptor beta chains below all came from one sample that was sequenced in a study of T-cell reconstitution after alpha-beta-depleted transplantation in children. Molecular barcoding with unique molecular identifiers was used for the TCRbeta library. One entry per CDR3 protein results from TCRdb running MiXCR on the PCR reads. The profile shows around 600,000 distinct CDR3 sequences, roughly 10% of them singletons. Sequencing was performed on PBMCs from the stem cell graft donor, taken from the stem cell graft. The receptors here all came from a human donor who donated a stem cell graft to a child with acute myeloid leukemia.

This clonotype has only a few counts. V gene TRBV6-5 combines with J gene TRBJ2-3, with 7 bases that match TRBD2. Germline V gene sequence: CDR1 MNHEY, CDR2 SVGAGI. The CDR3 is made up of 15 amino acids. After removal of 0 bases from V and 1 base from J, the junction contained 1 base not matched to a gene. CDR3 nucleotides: TGTGCCAGCAGTTACTCGGGGAGGGGCACAGATACGCAGTATTTT. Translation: CASSYSGRGTDTQYF.

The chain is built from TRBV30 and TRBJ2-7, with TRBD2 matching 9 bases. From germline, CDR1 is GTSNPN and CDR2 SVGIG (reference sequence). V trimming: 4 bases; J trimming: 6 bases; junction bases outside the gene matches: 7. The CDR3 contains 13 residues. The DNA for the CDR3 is TGTGCCTGGATGGGGCTAGCGGGGATCGAGCAGTACTTC. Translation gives CAWMGLAGIEQYF.

The DNA of the CDR3 is TGTGCCAGCAGCCCAACTAGCGGGAGCCCGCCAGATACGCAGTATTTT. Protein sequence: CASSPTSGSPPDTQYF. The chain has TRBV7-2 and TRBJ2-3; TRBD2 agrees at 11 bases. CDR3 length equals 16 residues. The V gene's germline CDR1 is SGHTA and CDR2 FQGNSA. Losses at the gene ends were 5 bases for V and 4 bases for J; bases not matched to a gene: 8.

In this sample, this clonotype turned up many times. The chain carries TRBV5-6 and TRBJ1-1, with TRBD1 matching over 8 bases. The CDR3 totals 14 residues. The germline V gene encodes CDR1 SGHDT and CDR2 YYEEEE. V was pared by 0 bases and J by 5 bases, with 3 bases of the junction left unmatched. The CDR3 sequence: CASSLGTGLTEAFF. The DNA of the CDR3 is TGTGCCAGCAGCTTGGGGACAGGGTTGACTGAAGCTTTCTTT.

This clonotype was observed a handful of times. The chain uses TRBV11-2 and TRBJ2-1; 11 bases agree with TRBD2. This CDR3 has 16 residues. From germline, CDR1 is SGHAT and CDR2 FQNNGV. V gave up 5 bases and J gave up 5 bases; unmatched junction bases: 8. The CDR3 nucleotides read TGTGCCAGCAGCGTAAGACTAGCGGGGCTGGACAATGAGCAGTTCTTC. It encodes CASSVRLAGLDNEQFF.

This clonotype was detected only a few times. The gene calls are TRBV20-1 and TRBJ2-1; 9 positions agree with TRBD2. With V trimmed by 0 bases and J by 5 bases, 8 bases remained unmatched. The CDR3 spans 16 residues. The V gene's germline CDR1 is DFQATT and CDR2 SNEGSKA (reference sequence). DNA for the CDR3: TGCAGTGCTAGAGATACGGCGGGAGGGTTTAACAATGAGCAGTTCTTC. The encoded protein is CSARDTAGGFNNEQFF.

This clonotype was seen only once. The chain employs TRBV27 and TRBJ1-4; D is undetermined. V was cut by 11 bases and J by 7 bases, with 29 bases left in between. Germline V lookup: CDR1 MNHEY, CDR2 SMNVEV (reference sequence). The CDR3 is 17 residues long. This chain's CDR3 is CARNSAPVKGRSEKLFF. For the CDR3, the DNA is TGTGCCCGGAATTCTGCCCCTGTGAAGGGCAGGAGTGAAAAACTGTTTTTT.

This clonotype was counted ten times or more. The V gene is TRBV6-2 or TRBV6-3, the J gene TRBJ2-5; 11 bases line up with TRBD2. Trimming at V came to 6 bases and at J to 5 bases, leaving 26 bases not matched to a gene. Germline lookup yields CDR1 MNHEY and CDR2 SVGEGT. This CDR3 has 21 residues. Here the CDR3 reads CASSSEGSSGRLTPAGETQYF. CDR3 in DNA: TGTGCCAGCAGCTCAGAAGGGTCTAGCGGGAGGCTTACACCAGCCGGGGAGACCCAGTACTTC.

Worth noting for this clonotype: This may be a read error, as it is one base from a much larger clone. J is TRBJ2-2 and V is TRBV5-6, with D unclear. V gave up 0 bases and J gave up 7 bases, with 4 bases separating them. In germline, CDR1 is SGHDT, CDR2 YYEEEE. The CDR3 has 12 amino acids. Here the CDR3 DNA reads TGTGCCAGCAGCTTGGGGGTCGGGGAGCTGTTTTTT. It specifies CASSLGVGELFF. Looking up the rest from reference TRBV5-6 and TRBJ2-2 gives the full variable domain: DAGVTQSPTHLIKTRGQQVTLRCSPKSGHDTVSWYQQALGQGPQFIFQYYEEEERQRGNFPDRFSGHQFPNYSSELNVNALLLGDSALYLCASSLGVGELFFGEGSRLTVL.

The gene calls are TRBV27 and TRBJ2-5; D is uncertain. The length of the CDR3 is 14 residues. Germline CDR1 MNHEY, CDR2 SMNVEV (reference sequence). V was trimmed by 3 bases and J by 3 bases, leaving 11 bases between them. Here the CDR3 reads CASSLDGWEETQYF. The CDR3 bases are TGTGCCAGCAGTTTGGACGGATGGGAAGAGACCCAGTACTTC.

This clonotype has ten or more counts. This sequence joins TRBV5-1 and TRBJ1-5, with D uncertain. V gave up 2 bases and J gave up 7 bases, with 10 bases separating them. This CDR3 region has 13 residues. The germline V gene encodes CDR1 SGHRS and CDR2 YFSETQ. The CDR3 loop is CASSLLGDQPQHF. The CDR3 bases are TGCGCCAGCAGCTTACTGGGCGACCAGCCCCAGCATTTT.

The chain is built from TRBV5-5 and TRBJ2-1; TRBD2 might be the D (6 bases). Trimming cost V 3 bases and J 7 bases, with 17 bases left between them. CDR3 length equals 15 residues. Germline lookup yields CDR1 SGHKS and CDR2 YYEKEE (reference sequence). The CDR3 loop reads CASSSLPGSGNEQFF. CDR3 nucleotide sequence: TGTGCCAGCAGCTCCCTACCCGGGAGTGGTAATGAGCAGTTCTTC.

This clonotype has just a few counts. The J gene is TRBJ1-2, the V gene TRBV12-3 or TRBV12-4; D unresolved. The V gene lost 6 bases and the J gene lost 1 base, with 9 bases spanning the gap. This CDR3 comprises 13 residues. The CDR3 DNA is TGTGCCAGCAGGTTGACACTTAACTATGGCTACACCTTC. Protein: CASRLTLNYGYTF.

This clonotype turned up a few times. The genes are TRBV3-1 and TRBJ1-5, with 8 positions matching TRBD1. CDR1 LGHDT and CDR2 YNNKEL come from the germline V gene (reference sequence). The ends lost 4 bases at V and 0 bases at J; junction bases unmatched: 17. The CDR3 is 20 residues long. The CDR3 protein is CASSRLTGDMADYSNQPQHF. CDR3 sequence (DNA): TGTGCCAGCAGCCGGTTGACAGGGGACATGGCCGATTATAGCAATCAGCCCCAGCATTTT.

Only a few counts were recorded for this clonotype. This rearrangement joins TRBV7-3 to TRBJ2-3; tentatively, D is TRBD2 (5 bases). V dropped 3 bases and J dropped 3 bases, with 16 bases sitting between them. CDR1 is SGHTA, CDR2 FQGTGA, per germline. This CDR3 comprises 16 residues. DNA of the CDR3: TGTGCCAGCAGCTTGGGCGGACTTACCAATACAGATACGCAGTATTTT. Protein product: CASSLGGLTNTDTQYF.

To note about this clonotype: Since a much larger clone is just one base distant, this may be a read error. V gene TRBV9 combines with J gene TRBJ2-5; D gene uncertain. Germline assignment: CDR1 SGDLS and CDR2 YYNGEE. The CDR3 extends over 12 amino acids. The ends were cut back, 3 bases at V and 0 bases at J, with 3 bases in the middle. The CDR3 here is CASSANQETQYF. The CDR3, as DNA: TGTGCCAGCAGCGCCAACCAAGAGACCCAGTACTTC.

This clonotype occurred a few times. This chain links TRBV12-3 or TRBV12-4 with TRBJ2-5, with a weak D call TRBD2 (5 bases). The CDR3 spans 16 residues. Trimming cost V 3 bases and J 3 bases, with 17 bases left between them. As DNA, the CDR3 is TGTGCCAGCAGTTTTGAGGGCCTCGGATTAAAAGAGACCCAGTACTTC. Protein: CASSFEGLGLKETQYF.

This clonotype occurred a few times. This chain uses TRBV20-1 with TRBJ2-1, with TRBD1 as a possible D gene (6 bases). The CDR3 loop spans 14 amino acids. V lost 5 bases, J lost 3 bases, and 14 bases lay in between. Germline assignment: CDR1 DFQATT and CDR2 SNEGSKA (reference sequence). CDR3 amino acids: CSALSDRNYNEQFF. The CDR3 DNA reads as TGCAGTGCTCTTAGCGACAGGAACTACAATGAGCAGTTCTTC.

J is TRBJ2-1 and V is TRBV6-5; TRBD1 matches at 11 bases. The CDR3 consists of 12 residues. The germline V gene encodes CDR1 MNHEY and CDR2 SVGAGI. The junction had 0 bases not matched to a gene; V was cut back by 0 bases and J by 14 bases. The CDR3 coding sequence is TGTGCCAGCAGTTACTCGGGACAGGGGGAGTTCTTC. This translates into CASSYSGQGEFF.

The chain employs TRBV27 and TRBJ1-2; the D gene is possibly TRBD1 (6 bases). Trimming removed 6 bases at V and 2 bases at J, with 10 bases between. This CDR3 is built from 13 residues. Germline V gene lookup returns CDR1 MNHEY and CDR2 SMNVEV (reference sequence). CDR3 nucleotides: TGTGCCAGCAGCTGGACAGCCAACTATGGCTACACCTTC. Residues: CASSWTANYGYTF.

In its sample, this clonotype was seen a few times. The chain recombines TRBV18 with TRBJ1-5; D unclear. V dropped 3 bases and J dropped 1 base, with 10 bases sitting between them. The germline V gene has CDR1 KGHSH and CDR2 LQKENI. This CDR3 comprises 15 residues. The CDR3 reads CASSPDVSSNQPQHF. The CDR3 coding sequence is TGTGCCAGCTCACCGGACGTATCAAGCAATCAGCCCCAGCATTTT.

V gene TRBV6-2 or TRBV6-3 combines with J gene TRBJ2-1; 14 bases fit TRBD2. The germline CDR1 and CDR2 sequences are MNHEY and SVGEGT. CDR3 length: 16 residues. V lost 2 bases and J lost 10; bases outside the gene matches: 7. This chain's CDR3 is CASSYIGTSGSKEQFF. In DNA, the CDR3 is TGTGCCAGCAGTTACATCGGGACTAGCGGGAGCAAGGAGCAGTTCTTC.

The CDR3 region is CSAERAPDYNEQFF. DNA of the CDR3: TGCAGTGCCGAGAGGGCGCCCGACTACAATGAGCAGTTCTTC. The genes are TRBV20-1 and TRBJ2-1, with a tentative D call TRBD2 (5 bases). Trimming left V 6 bases short and J 3 bases short, with 15 bases between. Germline CDR1 is DFQATT and CDR2 is SNEGSKA (reference sequence). This CDR3 region has 14 residues.

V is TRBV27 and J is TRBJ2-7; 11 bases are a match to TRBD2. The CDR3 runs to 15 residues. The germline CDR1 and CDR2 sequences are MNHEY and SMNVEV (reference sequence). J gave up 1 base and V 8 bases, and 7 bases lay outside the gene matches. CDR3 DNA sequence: TGTGCCAGCGCCCCCGGGACTAGCGGTTCCTACGAGCAGTACTTC. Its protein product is CASAPGTSGSYEQYF.

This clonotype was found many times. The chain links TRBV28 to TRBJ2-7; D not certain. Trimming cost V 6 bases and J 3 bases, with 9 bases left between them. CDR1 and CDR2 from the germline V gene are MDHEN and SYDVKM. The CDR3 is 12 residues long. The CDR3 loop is CASSLRIYEQYF. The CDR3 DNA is TGTGCCAGCAGCCTTAGGATCTACGAGCAGTACTTC.

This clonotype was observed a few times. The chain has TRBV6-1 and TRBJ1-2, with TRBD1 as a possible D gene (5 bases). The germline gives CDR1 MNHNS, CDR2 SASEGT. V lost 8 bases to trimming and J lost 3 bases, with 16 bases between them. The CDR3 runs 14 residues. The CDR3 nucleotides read TGTGCCAGCTCTCCGTCCGGGACGGACTATGGCTACACCTTC. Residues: CASSPSGTDYGYTF.